Following are 7 T cell receptor beta chains from one sample sequenced in a study of T-cell reconstitution after alpha-beta-depleted transplantation in children. This sample's TCRbeta library carried unique molecular identifier barcodes. TCRdb called the PCR reads again in MiXCR, with one record for every CDR3 protein. The table includes 300,000 or so distinct CDR3 sequences, approximately 23% detected once. The sequenced sample was PBMCs, mostly from graft donor cells, obtained 180 days after TCRalphabeta/CD19-depleted stem cell transplant. Receptors were obtained from a male patient between 10 and 17 years old who had a stem cell transplant for acute lymphoblastic leukemia, so the T cells may come from the graft donor.

A few counts support this clonotype. This chain links TRBV20-1 with TRBJ2-7; 13 bases map to TRBD2. The CDR3 extends over 14 amino acids. The ends lost 5 bases at V and 9 bases at J; junction bases unmatched: 10. Germline V gene sequence: CDR1 DFQATT, CDR2 SNEGSKA (reference sequence). This CDR3 is CSAPPGLAGSAQYF. CDR3 nucleotide sequence: TGCAGTGCTCCCCCGGGACTAGCGGGATCGGCGCAGTACTTC.

This clonotype was detected a few times. The gene calls are TRBV10-3 and TRBJ2-2; D gene uncertain. This CDR3 contains 14 residues. Germline assignment: CDR1 ENHRY and CDR2 SYGVKD. The V end was cut by 7 bases, the J end by 3 bases, with 12 bases between. The CDR3 here is CAIKTEVYTGELFF. The CDR3 DNA reads TGTGCCATCAAGACCGAGGTTTACACCGGGGAGCTGTTTTTT.

This clonotype was counted only a few times. This rearrangement joins TRBV4-1 to TRBJ2-7, with TRBD1 as a possible D gene (5 bases). The CDR3 spans 16 residues. Trimming shortened V by 0 bases and J by 2 bases, and 14 bases separated the two germline ends. Germline V CDR1 and CDR2: MGHRA, YSYEKL. CDR3: CASSQDTAGLTYEQYF. In nucleotides, the CDR3 is TGCGCCAGCAGCCAAGATACGGCAGGGCTAACCTACGAGCAGTACTTC.

The chain joins TRBV5-1 to TRBJ1-2; the D gene is possibly TRBD1 (6 bases). The germline gives CDR1 SGHRS, CDR2 YFSETQ. V dropped 0 bases and J dropped 7 bases, with 10 bases sitting between them. The length of the CDR3 is 13 residues. CDR3 in DNA: TGCGCCAGCAGCTTGGCCGACAGGTCTGGCTACACCTTC. Its protein product is CASSLADRSGYTF.

This clonotype was seen a few times. This chain joins TRBV2 and TRBJ2-5, with a possible D match to TRBD1 (5 bases). The germline V gene encodes CDR1 SNHLY and CDR2 FYNNEI. Trimming pared 6 bases from V and 4 bases from J, leaving 12 bases between. The CDR3 consists of 13 residues. The CDR3 loop is CASSQGTGETQYF. The CDR3 DNA sequence: TGTGCCAGCAGCCAGGGAACGGGAGAGACCCAGTACTTC.

V gene TRBV5-1 combines with J gene TRBJ1-2; no reliable D call. CDR3 length: 15 residues. Looked up from germline, CDR1 is SGHRS and CDR2 is YFSETQ. V was clipped by 0 bases and J by 5 bases, with 14 bases between them. The CDR3: CASSLAADGRYGYTF. CDR3 sequence (DNA): TGCGCCAGCAGCTTGGCCGCGGACGGGCGTTATGGCTACACCTTC.

The sample holds a few counts of this clonotype. V is TRBV5-1 and J is TRBJ1-2, with 8 bases identical to TRBD1. Germline V gene lookup returns CDR1 SGHRS and CDR2 YFSETQ. V shed 3 bases and J 13 bases; nucleotides not matched to a gene: 14. The CDR3 is 14 residues long. The CDR3 reads CASSWAAGGYSLTF. The CDR3 region has the DNA TGCGCCAGCAGCTGGGCCGCAGGGGGCTACTCTCTCACCTTC.